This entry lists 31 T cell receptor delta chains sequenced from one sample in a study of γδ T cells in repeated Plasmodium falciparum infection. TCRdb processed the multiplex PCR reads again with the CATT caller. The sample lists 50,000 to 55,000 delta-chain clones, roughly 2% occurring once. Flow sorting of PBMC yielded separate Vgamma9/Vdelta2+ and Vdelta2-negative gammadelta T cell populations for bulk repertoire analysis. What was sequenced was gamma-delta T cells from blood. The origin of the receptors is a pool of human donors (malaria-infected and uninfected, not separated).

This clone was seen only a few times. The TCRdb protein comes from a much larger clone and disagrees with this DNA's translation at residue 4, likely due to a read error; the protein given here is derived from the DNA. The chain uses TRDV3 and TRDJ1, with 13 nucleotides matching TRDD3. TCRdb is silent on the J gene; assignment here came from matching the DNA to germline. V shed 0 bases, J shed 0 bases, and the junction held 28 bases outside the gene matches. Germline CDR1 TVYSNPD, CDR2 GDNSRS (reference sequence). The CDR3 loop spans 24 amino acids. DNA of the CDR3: TGTGCCTTTAGATACCCTTCCTACTTAGGGGATGTACTGGGGGATACGCTGTACACCGATAAACTCATCTTT. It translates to CAFRYPSYLGDVLGDTLYTDKLIF. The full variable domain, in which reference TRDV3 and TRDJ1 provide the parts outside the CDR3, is CDKVTQSSPDQTVASGSEVVLLCTYDTVYSNPDLFWYRIRPDYSFQFVFYGDNSRSEGADFTQGRFSVKHILTQKAFHLVISPVRTEDSATYYCAFRYPSYLGDVLGDTLYTDKLIFGKGTRVTVEP.

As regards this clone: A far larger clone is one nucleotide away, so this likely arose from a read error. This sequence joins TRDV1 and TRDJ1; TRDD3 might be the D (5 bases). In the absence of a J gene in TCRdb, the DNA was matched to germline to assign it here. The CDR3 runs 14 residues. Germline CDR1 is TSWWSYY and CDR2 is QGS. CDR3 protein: CALGVASPSIKLIF. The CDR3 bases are TGTGCCCTTGGGGTAGCCTCCCCAAGCATCAAACTCATCTTT.

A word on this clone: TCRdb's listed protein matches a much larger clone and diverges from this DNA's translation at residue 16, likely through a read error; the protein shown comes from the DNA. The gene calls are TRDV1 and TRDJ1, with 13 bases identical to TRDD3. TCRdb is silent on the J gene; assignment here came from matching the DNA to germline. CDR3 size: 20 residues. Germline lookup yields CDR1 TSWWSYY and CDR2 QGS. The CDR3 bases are TGTGCTCTTGGGGACGCATTCCCTTACTGGGGGATACGGGGGGCCGAGAAACTCATCTTT. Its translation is CALGDAFPYWGIRGAEKLIF.

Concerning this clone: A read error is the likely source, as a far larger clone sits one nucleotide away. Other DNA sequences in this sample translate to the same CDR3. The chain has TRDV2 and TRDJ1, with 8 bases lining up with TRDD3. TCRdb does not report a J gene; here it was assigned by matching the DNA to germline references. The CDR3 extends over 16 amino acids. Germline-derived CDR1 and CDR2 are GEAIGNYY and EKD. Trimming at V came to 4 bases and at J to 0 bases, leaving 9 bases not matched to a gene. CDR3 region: CACDLLGDGYTDKLIF. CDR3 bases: TGTGCCTGTGATCTCTTGGGGGATGGGTACACCGATAAACTCATCTTT.

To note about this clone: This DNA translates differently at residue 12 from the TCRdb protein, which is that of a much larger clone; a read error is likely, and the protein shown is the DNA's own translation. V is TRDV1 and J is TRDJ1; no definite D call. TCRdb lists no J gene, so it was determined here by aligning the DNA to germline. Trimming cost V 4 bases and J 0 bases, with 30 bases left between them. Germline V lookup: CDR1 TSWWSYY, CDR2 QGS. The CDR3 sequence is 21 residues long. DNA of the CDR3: TGTGCTCTTGGGGGGGCATGTGGTATCCGTACGACATGGAAGTACACCGATAAACTCATCTTT. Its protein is CALGGACGIRTTWKYTDKLIF.

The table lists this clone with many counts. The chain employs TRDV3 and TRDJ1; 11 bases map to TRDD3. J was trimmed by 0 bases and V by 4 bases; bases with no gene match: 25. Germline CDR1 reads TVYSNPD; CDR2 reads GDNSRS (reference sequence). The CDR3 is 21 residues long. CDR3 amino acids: CASTRPSYTALGDTDTDKLIF. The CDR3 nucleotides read TGTGCCTCCACAAGGCCTTCCTACACGGCTTTGGGGGATACGGACACCGATAAACTCATCTTT.

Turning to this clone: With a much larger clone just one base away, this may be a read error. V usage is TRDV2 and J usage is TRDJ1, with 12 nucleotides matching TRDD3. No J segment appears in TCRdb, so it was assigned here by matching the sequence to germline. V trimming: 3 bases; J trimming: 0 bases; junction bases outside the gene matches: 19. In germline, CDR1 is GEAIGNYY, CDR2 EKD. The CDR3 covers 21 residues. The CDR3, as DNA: TGTGCCTGTGACCCAGTGCTGGGGGATACGGCCAGAGCCCCGTACACCGATAAACTCATCTTT. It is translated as CACDPVLGDTARAPYTDKLIF.

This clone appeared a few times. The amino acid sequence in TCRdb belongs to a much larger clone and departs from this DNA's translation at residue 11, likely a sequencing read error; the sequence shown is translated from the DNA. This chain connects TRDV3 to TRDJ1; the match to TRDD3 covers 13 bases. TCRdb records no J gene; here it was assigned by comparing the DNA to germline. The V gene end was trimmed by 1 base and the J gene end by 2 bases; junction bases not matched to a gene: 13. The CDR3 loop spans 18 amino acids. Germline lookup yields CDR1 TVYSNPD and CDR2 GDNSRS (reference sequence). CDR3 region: CAFTPVLGDTKMTDKLIF. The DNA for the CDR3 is TGTGCCTTTACCCCAGTACTGGGGGATACGAAGATGACCGATAAACTCATCTTT.

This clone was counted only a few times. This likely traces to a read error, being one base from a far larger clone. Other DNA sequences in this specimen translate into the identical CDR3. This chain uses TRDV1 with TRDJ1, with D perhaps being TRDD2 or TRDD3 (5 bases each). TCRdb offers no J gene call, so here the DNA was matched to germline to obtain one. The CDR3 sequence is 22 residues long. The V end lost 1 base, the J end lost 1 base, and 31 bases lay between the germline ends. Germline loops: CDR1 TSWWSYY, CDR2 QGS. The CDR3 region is CALGEPYHRPGTWDRCTDKLIF. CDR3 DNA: TGTGCTCTTGGGGAACCCTACCATAGGCCGGGGACTTGGGATCGATGCACCGATAAACTCATCTTT.

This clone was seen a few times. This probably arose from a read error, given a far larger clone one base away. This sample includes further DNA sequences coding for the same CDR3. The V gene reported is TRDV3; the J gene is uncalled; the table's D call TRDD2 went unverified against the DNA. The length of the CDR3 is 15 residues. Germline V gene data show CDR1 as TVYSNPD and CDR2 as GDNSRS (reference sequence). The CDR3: CAFPYFAYYTDKLIF. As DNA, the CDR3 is TGTGCCTTCCCATACTTTGCTTATTACACCGATAAACTCATTTTT.

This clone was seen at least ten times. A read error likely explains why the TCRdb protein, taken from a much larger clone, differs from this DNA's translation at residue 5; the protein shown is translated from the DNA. In DNA, the CDR3 is TGTGCCTGTGACTCCGTCTCGGGGGGGTCCCCGAGCCACACCGATAAACTCATCTTT. This translates into CACDSVSGGSPSHTDKLIF. V and J are TRDV2 and TRDJ1; maybe TRDD3 (5 bases). Germline matching of the DNA provided the J gene here, since TCRdb leaves it blank. The CDR3 has 19 residues. Per germline, CDR1 GEAIGNYY and CDR2 EKD. Trimming shortened V by 3 bases and J by 0 bases, and 25 bases separated the two germline ends.

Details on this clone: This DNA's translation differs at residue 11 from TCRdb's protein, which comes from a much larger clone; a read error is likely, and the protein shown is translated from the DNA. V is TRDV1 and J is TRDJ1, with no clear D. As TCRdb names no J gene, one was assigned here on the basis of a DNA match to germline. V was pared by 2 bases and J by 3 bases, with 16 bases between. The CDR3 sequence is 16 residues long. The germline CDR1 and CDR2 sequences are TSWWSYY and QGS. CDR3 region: CALGEIRQGYPDKLIF. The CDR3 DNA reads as TGTGCTCTTGGGGAAATCCGTCAGGGGTACCCCGATAAACTCATCTTT.

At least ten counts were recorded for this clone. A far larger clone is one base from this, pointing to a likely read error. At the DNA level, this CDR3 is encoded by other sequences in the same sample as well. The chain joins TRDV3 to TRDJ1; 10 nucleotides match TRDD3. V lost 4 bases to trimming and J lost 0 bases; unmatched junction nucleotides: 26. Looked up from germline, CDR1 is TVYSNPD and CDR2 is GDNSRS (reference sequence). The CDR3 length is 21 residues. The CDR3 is CAWGSTRRYWGIPSNTDKLIF. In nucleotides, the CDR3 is TGTGCCTGGGGGTCAACGAGGAGGTACTGGGGGATCCCCTCCAACACCGATAAACTCATCTTT.

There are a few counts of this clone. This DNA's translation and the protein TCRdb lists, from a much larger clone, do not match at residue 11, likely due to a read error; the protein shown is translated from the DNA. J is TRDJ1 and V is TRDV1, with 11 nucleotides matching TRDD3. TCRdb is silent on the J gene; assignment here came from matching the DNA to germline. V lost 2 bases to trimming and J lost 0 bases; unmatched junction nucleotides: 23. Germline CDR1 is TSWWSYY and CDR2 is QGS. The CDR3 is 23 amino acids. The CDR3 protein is CALGESTSFLPLLGDRYTDKLIF. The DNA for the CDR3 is TGTGCTCTTGGGGAATCCACCAGCTTCCTTCCACTACTGGGGGATAGGTACACCGATAAACTCATCTTT.

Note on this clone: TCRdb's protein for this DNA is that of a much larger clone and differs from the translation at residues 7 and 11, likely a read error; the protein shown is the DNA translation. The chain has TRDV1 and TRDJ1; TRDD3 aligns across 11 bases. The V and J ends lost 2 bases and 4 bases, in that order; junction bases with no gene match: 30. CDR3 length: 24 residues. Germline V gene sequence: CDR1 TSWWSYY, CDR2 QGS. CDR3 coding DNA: TGTGCTCTTGGGGAAACTGAGGTTCGGAATGAGCTAATCGTACTGGGGGATAATCACGATAAACTCATCTTT. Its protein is CALGETEVRNELIVLGDNHDKLIF.

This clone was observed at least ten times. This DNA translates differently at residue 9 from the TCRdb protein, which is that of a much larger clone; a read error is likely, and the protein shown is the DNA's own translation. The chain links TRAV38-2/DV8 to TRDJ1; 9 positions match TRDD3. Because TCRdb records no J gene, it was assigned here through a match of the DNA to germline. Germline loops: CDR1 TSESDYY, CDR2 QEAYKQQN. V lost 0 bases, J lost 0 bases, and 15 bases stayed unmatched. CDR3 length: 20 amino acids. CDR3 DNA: TGTGCTTATAGGAGCGCATTCCTACCATACTGGGGGACGTACACCGATAAACTCATCTTT. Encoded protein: CAYRSAFLPYWGTYTDKLIF.

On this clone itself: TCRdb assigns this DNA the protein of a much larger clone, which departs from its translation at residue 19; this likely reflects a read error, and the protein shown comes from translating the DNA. CDR3 in amino acids: CACDTVKGQILGDTDRYTEKLIF. DNA of the CDR3: TGTGCCTGTGACACCGTAAAAGGTCAGATACTGGGGGATACGGACAGGTACACCGAAAAACTCATCTTT. The genes are TRDV2 and TRDJ1, with 13 bases that match TRDD3. The J gene was not available in TCRdb and was assigned here by matching the DNA to germline segments. Germline loops: CDR1 GEAIGNYY, CDR2 EKD. This CDR3 is built from 23 residues.

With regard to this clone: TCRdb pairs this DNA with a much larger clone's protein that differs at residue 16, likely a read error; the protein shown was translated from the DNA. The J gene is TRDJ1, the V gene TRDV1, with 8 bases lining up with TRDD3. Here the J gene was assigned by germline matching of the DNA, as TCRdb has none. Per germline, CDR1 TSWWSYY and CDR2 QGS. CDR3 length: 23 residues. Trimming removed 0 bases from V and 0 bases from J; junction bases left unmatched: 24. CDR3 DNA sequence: TGTGCTCTTGGGGAACTAAGCTTCCCTACGGTACGTCTACTGGGGGGAAACACCGATAAACTCATCTTT. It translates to CALGELSFPTVRLLGGNTDKLIF.

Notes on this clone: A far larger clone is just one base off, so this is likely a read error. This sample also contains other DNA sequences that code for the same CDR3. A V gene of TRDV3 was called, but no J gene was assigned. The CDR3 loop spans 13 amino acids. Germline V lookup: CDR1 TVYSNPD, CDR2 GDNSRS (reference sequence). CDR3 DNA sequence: TGTGCCTTGCCGAAATCGCTTACCGATAAGCTCATCTTT. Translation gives CALPKSLTDKLIF.

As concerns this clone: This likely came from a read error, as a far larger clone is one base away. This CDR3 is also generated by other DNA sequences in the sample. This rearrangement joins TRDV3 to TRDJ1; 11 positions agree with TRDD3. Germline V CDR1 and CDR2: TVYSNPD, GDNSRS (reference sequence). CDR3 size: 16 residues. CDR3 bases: TGCGCCTTTGACCTTGGGGGATACGGTTACACCGATAAACTCATCTTT. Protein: CAFDLGGYGYTDKLIF.

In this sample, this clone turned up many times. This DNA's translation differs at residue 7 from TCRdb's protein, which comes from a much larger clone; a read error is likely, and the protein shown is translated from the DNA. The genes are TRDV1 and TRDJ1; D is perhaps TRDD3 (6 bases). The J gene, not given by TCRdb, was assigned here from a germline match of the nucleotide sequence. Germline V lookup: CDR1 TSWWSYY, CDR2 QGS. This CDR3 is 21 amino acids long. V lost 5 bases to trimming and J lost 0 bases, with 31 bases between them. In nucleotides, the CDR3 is TGTGCTCTTGGGCGTCTCTTTCCTTTATTGGGGATCCCCATGTACACCGATAAACTCATCTTT. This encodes CALGRLFPLLGIPMYTDKLIF.

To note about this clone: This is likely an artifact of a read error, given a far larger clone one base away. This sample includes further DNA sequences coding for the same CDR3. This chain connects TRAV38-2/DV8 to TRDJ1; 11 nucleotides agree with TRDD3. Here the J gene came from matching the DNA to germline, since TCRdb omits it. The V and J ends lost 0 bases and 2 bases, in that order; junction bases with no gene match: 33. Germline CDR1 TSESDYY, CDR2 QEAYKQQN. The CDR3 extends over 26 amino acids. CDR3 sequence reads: CAYRSVIYSLRWGILRWRTGTDKLIF. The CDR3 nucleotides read TGTGCTTATAGGAGCGTGATTTATTCCCTCCGCTGGGGGATACTAAGGTGGAGAACAGGGACCGATAAACTCATCTTT.

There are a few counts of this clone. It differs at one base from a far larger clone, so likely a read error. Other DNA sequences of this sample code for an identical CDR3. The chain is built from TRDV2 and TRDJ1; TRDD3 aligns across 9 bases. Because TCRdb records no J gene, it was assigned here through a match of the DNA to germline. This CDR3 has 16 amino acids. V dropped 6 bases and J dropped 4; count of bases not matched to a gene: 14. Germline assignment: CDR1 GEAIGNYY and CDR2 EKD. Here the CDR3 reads CACLGDPRSEGDKLIF. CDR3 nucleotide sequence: TGTGCCTGTCTGGGGGATCCCCGGTCGGAGGGCGATAAACTCATCTTT.

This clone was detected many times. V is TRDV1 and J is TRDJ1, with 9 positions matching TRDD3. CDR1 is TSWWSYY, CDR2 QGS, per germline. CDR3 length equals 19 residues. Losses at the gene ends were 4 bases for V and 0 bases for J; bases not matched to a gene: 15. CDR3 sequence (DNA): TGTGCTCTTGGGGGCTATTTCAAACCTGGGGGATTGTACACCGATAAACTCATCTTT. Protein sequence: CALGGYFKPGGLYTDKLIF.

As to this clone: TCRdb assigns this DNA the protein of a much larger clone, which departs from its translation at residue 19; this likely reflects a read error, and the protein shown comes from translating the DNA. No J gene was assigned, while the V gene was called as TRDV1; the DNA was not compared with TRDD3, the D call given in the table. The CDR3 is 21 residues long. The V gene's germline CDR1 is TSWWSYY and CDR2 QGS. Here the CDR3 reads CALGKGILWWGIPKYTDKRIF. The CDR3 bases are TGTGCTCTTGGGAAGGGGATTCTTTGGTGGGGGATACCAAAGTACACCGATAAACGCATCTTT.

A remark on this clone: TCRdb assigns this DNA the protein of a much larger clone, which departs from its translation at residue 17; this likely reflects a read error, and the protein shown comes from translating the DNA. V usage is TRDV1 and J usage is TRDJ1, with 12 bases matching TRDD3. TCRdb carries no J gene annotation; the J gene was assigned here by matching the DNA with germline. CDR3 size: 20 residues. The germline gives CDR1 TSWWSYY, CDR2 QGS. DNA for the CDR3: TGTGCTCTTGGGGAACACATAACCAGGTACTGGGGGATACTCACCGATGAACTCATCTTT. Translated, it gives CALGEHITRYWGILTDELIF.

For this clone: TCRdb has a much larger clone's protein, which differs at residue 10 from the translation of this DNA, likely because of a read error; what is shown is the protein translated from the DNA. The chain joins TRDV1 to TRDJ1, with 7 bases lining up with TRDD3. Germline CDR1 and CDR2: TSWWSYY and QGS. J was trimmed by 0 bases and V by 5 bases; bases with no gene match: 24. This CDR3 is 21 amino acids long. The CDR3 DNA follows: TGTGCTCTTGGGTCACGGAAAAGGGATGCGAACTGCTGGGGGTACACCGATAAACTCATCTTT. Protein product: CALGSRKRDANCWGYTDKLIF.

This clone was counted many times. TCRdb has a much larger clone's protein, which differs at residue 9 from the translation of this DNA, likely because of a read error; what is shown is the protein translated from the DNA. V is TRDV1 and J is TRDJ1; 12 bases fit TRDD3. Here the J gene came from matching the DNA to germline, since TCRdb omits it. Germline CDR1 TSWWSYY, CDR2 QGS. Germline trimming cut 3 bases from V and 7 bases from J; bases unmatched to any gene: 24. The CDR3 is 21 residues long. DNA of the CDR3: TGTGCTCTTGGGGATCCTCTTCTATTCAGCTGGGGGATACGCGGTCTTGGTAAACTCATCTTT. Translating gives CALGDPLLFSWGIRGLGKLIF.

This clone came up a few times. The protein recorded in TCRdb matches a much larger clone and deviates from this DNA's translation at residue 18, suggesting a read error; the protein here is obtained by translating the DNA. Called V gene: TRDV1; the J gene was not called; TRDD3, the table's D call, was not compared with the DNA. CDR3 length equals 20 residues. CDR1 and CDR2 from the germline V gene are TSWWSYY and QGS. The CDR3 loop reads CALDAGPYWGIRPYTDKPIF. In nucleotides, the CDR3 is TGTGCTCTTGATGCGGGGCCTTACTGGGGGATACGCCCGTACACCGATAAACCCATCTTT.

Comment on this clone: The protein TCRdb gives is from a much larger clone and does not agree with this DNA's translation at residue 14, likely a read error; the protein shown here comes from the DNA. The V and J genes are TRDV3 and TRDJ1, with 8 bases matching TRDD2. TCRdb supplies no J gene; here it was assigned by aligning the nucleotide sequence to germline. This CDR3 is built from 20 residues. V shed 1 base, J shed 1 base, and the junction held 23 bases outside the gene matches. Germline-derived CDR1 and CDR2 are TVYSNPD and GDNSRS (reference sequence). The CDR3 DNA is TGTGCCTTTAAGAGGCCTTCCTATCATCGTGTGACATACTGCACCGATAAACTCATCTTT. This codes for CAFKRPSYHRVTYCTDKLIF.

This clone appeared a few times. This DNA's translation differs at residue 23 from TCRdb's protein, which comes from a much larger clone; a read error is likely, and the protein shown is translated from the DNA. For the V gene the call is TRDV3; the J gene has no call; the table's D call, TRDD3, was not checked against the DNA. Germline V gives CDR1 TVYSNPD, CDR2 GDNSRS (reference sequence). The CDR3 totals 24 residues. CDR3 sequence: CAFYHHFSRARQTGDGWNTDKLTF. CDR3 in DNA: TGTGCCTTTTACCACCACTTTTCAAGGGCACGACAGACGGGGGATGGATGGAACACCGATAAACTCACCTTT.